This TCR beta chain was identified during a study of T cell responses to AZD1222 COVID-19 vaccine (dated by TCRdb to about 2021). For the wider study: AZD1222 recipients whose second dose came at about 4 weeks and those whose second dose came at about 12 weeks were combined into one group, since spike-specific TCR depth and breadth did not differ between the two schedules. TCR sequencing was performed for about 250 trial participants, of whom around 200 were given two doses of AZD1222 and around 25 were given two doses of MenACWY control vaccine. Enrollment into the trials was organized by age into subgroups of 18-55, 56-69 and 70-plus years, and those subgroups contained around 150, 28 and 57 TCR-sequenced participants, respectively.

A remark on this clone: The antigen it recognizes is unknown. Base-call qualities are not available, and no considerably larger clone is one nucleotide away.

The sample's time point label is to be understood as: baseline before first vaccination. The vaccinee samples were drawn from two UK trials, COV001 and COV002, one of which was a single-blind randomized controlled phase 2/3 trial testing AZD1222 (ChAdOx1 nCoV-19) in healthy adults. For TCRbeta chain sequencing, PBMC samples were collected from trial participants at day 0 and at day 28 after the second dose. The CDR3 regions of human TCRbeta chains were analyzed by immunosequencing. From the authors' description of their analysis: Repertoire TCRs were matched against a reference library of SARS-CoV-2-specific TCRs generated with the MIRA antigen-specificity platform. Breadth meant the fraction of unique TCRs that were SARS-CoV-2-associated, whereas depth meant the fraction of total T cells that were SARS-CoV-2-associated. Using the MIRA data, each spike-specific TCR was assigned both to the spike region to which the TCR was reactive and to a CD4 or CD8 class. Log10-transformed breadth and depth values were compared by one-way ANOVA with Sidak's multiple comparisons tests. The immuneACCESS repertoire file appears here via TCRdb, limited to in-frame rearrangements. These files lack a portion of the clones; in checked studies, under half of the deficit traces to unresolved V genes, and the cause of the others is not known. V and J calls and clone size come straight from that table; D and trimming were deduced from the DNA. The table for this sample lists about 78,000 clones; around 87% of them were counted only once. Jointly, the top ten make up over 20% of the sample.

V is shortened by 4 bases, J by 0 bases, and the region joining them spans 9 bases. CDR1 DFQATT and CDR2 SNEGSKA were looked up in the germline V gene (reference sequence). The CDR3 spans 13 residues, from the cysteine through the phenylalanine. Only CDR3 DNA remains: 39 bases, in frame from the first base. The full study reports these points: In the small 56-69-year group, the increase in depth fell short of significance, most likely because of low power. CD4 TCRs associated with the vaccine covered the entire spike protein, and the dominant responses were in regions 160-218 and 743-854. Because no day 14 peak-response samples were available, the repertoires could be characterized only after the peak T cell response. After two AZD1222 doses, spike-specific TCR breadth and depth were significantly higher than at day 0 and than in MenACWY recipients. Reportedly, close to half of the unique spike-specific TCRs recognized epitopes lying outside the regions that are mutated in the B.1.351 and B.1.1.7 variants. Participants were mostly white British and included more females than males, and it was suggested by the authors that clonal diversity may have been underestimated. Conclusions about previously exposed vaccinees are limited because only a handful of AZD1222 recipients were SARS-CoV-2 seropositive at baseline.

The sequencing here drew on peripheral blood, taken on day 0 of AZD1222 vaccination. The sequence came from an adult in good health. The sequence joins TRBV20-1 to TRBJ1-2, with TRBD1 perhaps the D gene, on 5 matching bases. The sequenced DNA is TGCAGTGCTACTGACAGAGCTAACTATGGCTACACCTTC. Translated, it reads CSATDRANYGYTF.